The clone carrying this T cell receptor (beta chain) appeared a few times. Its antigen is not identified. The data belong to a study of CD8 T cells in ankylosing spondylitis. Broader study findings: Matched ankylosing spondylitis synovial fluid reportedly showed significant enrichment of disease-linked clones. Disease-linked clones bore a CD8+ phenotype and were relatively rare in peripheral blood. Apparently characteristic of ankylosing spondylitis blood was a TCR beta motif (under ten highly homologous variants).

The CDR3 is made up of 14 amino acids. Trimming took 4 bases from V and 2 from J, leaving 12 bases between them. Germline V CDR1 and CDR2: SGHRS, YFSETQ. Quantitative 5'-RACE with molecular barcodes generated TCR beta libraries. TCRdb passed the 5' RACE reads through MiXCR, listing each CDR3 protein once. The sample records 220,000 or so distinct CDR3 sequences, approximately 20% being singletons. The V and J genes are TRBV5-1 and TRBJ2-5; the D gene is possibly TRBD1 (6 bases). The sequenced material came from blood, either unsorted or a sorted T cell fraction (not recorded which). The clonotype was recovered from a male donor with ankylosing spondylitis. The CDR3 here is CASSHRDIQETQYF. The CDR3 nucleotides read TGCGCCAGCAGCCACCGGGACATACAAGAGACCCAGTACTTC.